The clone carrying this T cell receptor (beta chain) was picked up one time. The source of the sample is a study of blood T cell repertoires in COVID-19. At the level of the study: The United States, Italy and Spain were the sources of the acute and convalescent COVID-19 samples. Sample material is recorded as cDNA or gDNA derived from T cells, B-cell-depleted T cells, or PBMCs.

The ends lost 3 bases at V and 0 bases at J; junction bases unmatched: 9. There are 17 residues in the CDR3. The V gene's germline CDR1 is SEHNR and CDR2 FQNEAQ (reference sequence). Assay used: immunoSEQ multiplex PCR; TCRdb lists only in-frame clones, some missing. The table shows 75,000 to 95,000 clones, with 85% occurring only once. The material sequenced was peripheral blood. The source is a man aged 50-60 years with acute or convalescent COVID-19. The chain employs TRBV7-9 and TRBJ1-2; 8 bases match TRBD1. CDR3: CASSFTEYRGSNYGYTF. DNA of the CDR3: TGTGCCAGCAGCTTCACGGAATACAGGGGGTCTAACTATGGCTACACCTTC.